This TCR beta chain derives from a study of technical replicates of blood from several donors. Clones were read by immunoSEQ multiplex PCR, and TCRdb kept only the in-frame ones, dropping some. This sample has approximately 41,000 clones, with approximately 96% found just once. Trimming cost V 4 bases and J 3 bases, with 12 bases left between them. Germline CDR1 is ENHRY and CDR2 is SYGVKD. This CDR3 contains 14 residues. The sample was T cells isolated from PBMCs. The TCR comes from a human donor in good health. The gene calls are TRBV10-3 and TRBJ1-1; unclear D gene. The CDR3: CAISAREGYTEAFF. The CDR3 DNA reads as TGTGCCATCAGTGCGAGGGAAGGATACACTGAAGCTTTCTTT.